This is a list of T cell receptor beta chains from one sample in a study of molecular identifiers for immune sequencing clone quantification. In TCRdb, the PCR reads were re-called with MiXCR into one record per CDR3 protein. Among about 510,000 distinct CDR3 sequences, about a quarter were seen once, and the ten largest hold approximately 0.76%. The sequenced material came from naive CD8+ T cells from blood, with Jurkat cell RNA spiked in. The source is a human donor in good health. Some libraries in this study had Jurkat cell RNA spiked in. CDR3s include the opening cysteine and the closing phenylalanine or tryptophan. The D gene is left open where the match is weak. Expanded clones are given a class, and other clones once, few, many or no size at all.

d_call clone_size j_call v_call cdr3_nt cdr3_aa
TRBD1 few TRBJ2-7 TRBV13 TGTGCCAGCAGCTTAGGCCTTAGGGGGCGTGACGAGCAGTACTTC CASSLGLRGRDEQYF
NA NA TRBJ2-3 TRBV29-1 TGCAGCTCCGCCGGGCACCGCGGCACAGATACGCAGTATTTT CSSAGHRGTDTQYF
TRBD1 few TRBJ1-1 TRBV6-2/TRBV6-3 TGTGCCAGCAGTTACCATTGGACAGGGGGGACTGAAGCTTTCTTT CASSYHWTGGTEAFF
NA few TRBJ2-7 TRBV27 TGTGCCAGCAGCTCCTATACTTCCCTTTACGAGCAGTACTTC CASSSYTSLYEQYF
NA many TRBJ1-1 TRBV7-9 TGTGCCAGCAGTCTACAGGGTTTGCACACTGAAGCTTTCTTT CASSLQGLHTEAFF
TRBD1 many TRBJ2-7 TRBV12-3/TRBV12-4 TGTGCCAGCAGTTTTGGGACAGAAGCCTACGAGCAGTACTTC CASSFGTEAYEQYF
NA many TRBJ2-7 TRBV25-1 TGTGCCAGCAGTGATCCGTGGGCTGATTCCTACGAGCAGTACTTC CASSDPWADSYEQYF
NA many TRBJ1-4 TRBV27 TGTGCCAGCAGTTTATGGGGAAATGAAAAACTGTTTTTT CASSLWGNEKLFF
NA many TRBJ2-3 TRBV28 TGTGCCAGCAGTTTAACCCCTGTGGGGGATACGCAGTATTTT CASSLTPVGDTQYF
NA NA TRBJ2-7 TRBV11-2 TGTGCCAGCAGCTTGGAGGTGCCGGGACAAAGCTACGCGCAGTACTTC CASSLEVPGQSYAQYF
TRBD2 NA TRBJ2-1 TRBV20-1 TGCAGTGCTAGAAGCCAGAGACTAGCGGGGTACAATGAGCAGTTCTTC CSARSQRLAGYNEQFF
NA NA TRBJ2-7 TRBV5-5 TGTGCCAGCAGCTTTGGGAGGGGGCAAGACGAGCAGTACTTC CASSFGRGQDEQYF
TRBD2 few TRBJ2-1 TRBV6-5 TGTGCCAGCAGTTTCGGACTAGCGGGAAGGGAAAATGAGCAGTTCTTC CASSFGLAGRENEQFF
NA many TRBJ1-1 TRBV5-1 TGCGCCAGCAGCTCGGAGGGGGCTGAAGCTTTCTTT CASSSEGAEAFF
NA NA TRBJ2-5 TRBV30 TGTGCCTGGAGTGTAGGTAGGGCCGAGACCCAGTACTTC CAWSVGRAETQYF
NA NA TRBJ2-7 TRBV4-2 TGTGCCAGCAGCCAAGCCTATAGCGAGCTGGCTCGCGAGCAGTACTTC CASSQAYSELAREQYF
NA few TRBJ1-5 TRBV4-1 TGCGCCAGCAGCCAAGGACGGACGGGTAGCAATCAGCCCCAGCATTTT CASSQGRTGSNQPQHF
NA NA TRBJ1-5 TRBV19 TGTGCCAGTAGTATAAACGGAAATAGCAATCAGCCCCAGCATTTT CASSINGNSNQPQHF
NA NA TRBJ2-1 TRBV7-6 TGTGCCAGCAGCTTAGATGCGGTCTCCTACAATGAGCAGTTCTTC CASSLDAVSYNEQFF
NA many TRBJ2-4 TRBV29-1 TGCAGCGCAGGAAAAGCCAAAAACATTCAGTACTTC CSAGKAKNIQYF
NA few TRBJ2-1 TRBV6-2/TRBV6-3 TGTGCCAGCAGCTCTTACCCCCAGCTGGAGCAGTTCTTC CASSSYPQLEQFF
TRBD1 NA TRBJ2-5 TRBV5-1 TGCGCCAGCAGTTTGGACAGGGGGTTGTTTTATGAGACCCAGTACTTC CASSLDRGLFYETQYF
NA few TRBJ1-2 TRBV23-1 TGCGCCAGCAGGATCCTGGGCAGGGGACGTCTAGCTAACTATGGCTACACCTTC CASRILGRGRLANYGYTF
NA few TRBJ1-4 TRBV4-2 TGTGCCAGCAGCCAATTGGCTGCAACTAATGAAAAACTGTTTTTT CASSQLAATNEKLFF
TRBD2 few TRBJ2-7 TRBV19 TGTGCCAGTAGCACCTCGACTAGCGGCTCGTCCTACGAGCAGTACTTC CASSTSTSGSSYEQYF
TRBD1 NA TRBJ2-7 TRBV3-1 TGTGCCAGCAGCCCTGTTACGGGACAGGGATACGACGAGCAGTACTTC CASSPVTGQGYDEQYF
NA few TRBJ1-1 TRBV19 TGTGCCAGTAGTATAGGAGGGCAGATTGGAGCTTTCTTT CASSIGGQIGAFF
TRBD1 NA TRBJ2-7 TRBV7-9 TGTGCCAGCAGCCAAACAGGGGATAGAGTGTACGAGCAGTACTTC CASSQTGDRVYEQYF
NA NA TRBJ2-7 TRBV28 TGTGCCAGCAGTTTACGCGCGGGGTTCGGTGAGCAGTACTTC CASSLRAGFGEQYF
NA NA TRBJ2-7 TRBV20-1 TGCAGTGCTAGAGATGCCCACGGGGTATACGAGCAGTACTTC CSARDAHGVYEQYF
TRBD1 many TRBJ2-2 TRBV9 TGTGCCAGCAGCCCAGGGGACAGAAACACCGGGGAGCTGTTTTTT CASSPGDRNTGELFF
TRBD2 NA TRBJ2-1 TRBV3-1 TGTGCCAGCAGCCACCCAGCCGGGACTAGCGGGTACAATGAGCAGTTCTTC CASSHPAGTSGYNEQFF
TRBD2 NA TRBJ2-5 TRBV6-2/TRBV6-3 TGTGCCAGCAGTTACCCGGGACTAGCACACGAGACCCAGTACTTC CASSYPGLAHETQYF
NA few TRBJ1-4 TRBV7-9 TGTGCCAGCAGCACCGTCCGGGATGAAAAACTGTTTTTT CASSTVRDEKLFF
TRBD2 few TRBJ2-7 TRBV20-1 TGCAGTGCTAGAGATCTGTCGGGAGGGTACGAGCAGTACTTC CSARDLSGGYEQYF
NA NA TRBJ2-5 TRBV7-6 TGTGCCAGCAGCGAGCTAGCGAAAGAGACCCAGTACTTC CASSELAKETQYF
TRBD1 few TRBJ1-5 TRBV19 TGTGCCAGTAGTGGAATACAGGGGAAGCTAAAGCCCCAGCATTTT CASSGIQGKLKPQHF
TRBD1 NA TRBJ1-1 TRBV6-1 TGTGCCAGCAGCGAGGACAGGTGGACTGAAGCTTTCTTT CASSEDRWTEAFF
NA NA TRBJ2-5 TRBV10-1 TGCGCCAGCAGCCCTTCACTCGGGGGTCAAGAGACCCAGTACTTC CASSPSLGGQETQYF
NA many TRBJ2-1 TRBV29-1 TGCAGCGTCCTCCCGGGCCCTTTAACCTGGGATGAGCAGTTCTTC CSVLPGPLTWDEQFF
NA few TRBJ2-3 TRBV7-6 TGTGCCAGCAGCTTAGGCAGGGAGTGGGGGACAGATACGCAGTATTTT CASSLGREWGTDTQYF
NA many TRBJ1-1 TRBV6-5 TGTGCCAGCAAAACAGGGTACACTGAAGCTTTCTTT CASKTGYTEAFF
NA NA TRBJ1-4 TRBV6-2/TRBV6-3 TGTGCCAGCAGTTACGTTTGGTCCGTAGACACGTTCTTTGAAAAACTGTTTTTT CASSYVWSVDTFFEKLFF
NA NA TRBJ2-7 TRBV20-1 TGCAGTGCTACCTCACTCGTTACCCCCTACGAGCAGTACTTC CSATSLVTPYEQYF
TRBD1 few TRBJ2-7 TRBV27 TGTGCCAGCGGTCGACAGGGAGTCTACGAGCAGTACTTC CASGRQGVYEQYF
TRBD2 NA TRBJ2-5 TRBV6-2/TRBV6-3 TGTGCCAGCAGTGCAATTACTAGCGGGGGGCCTCAAGAGACCCAGTACTTC CASSAITSGGPQETQYF
NA few TRBJ2-5 TRBV6-2/TRBV6-3 TGTGCCAGCAGTTACCTGGCTAGCGCGAACCAAGAGACCCAGTACTTC CASSYLASANQETQYF
NA NA TRBJ1-1 TRBV7-6 TGTGCCAGCAGCTTATTGGCTGGGGGCATGAACACTGAAGCTTTCTTT CASSLLAGGMNTEAFF
NA NA TRBJ2-7 TRBV21-1 TGTGCCAGCAGCAAAAAGGGGGGCAGGGGGTACGAGCAGTACTTC CASSKKGGRGYEQYF
TRBD1 many TRBJ1-5 TRBV27 TGTGCCAGCAGTTTTGGGGGACAGGGAGGACAGCCCCAGCATTTT CASSFGGQGGQPQHF
NA many TRBJ2-3 TRBV27 TGTGCCAGCAGCTCACCGGTGGGGGCAGGGCCCACAGATACGCAGTATTTT CASSSPVGAGPTDTQYF
NA many TRBJ2-7 TRBV19 TGTGCCAGCCGTGGGGATGAGCAGTACTTC CASRGDEQYF
NA many TRBJ2-5 TRBV5-6 TGTGCCAGCAGCACCTGGTCCTCGCTCCAGGGGGAGACCCAGTACTTC CASSTWSSLQGETQYF